This T cell receptor beta chain was found in a study of radiation and T cells in renal cell carcinoma. Time point defined: blood 2 weeks post-SBRT. As to treatment: 15 Gy SBRT to primary tumor, nephrectomy 4 weeks later. Trimming cost V 10 bases and J 0 bases, with 13 bases left between them. The V gene's germline CDR1 is MNHEY and CDR2 SVGAGI. The CDR3 is 15 amino acids. Only in-frame clones appear in the TCRdb table, and some are missing; sequencing was by immunoSEQ multiplex PCR. This table holds 150,000 to 190,000 clones, roughly 89% found once. The sequence was obtained from a woman in her forties or fifties with renal cell carcinoma. The sequences come from blood, collected from a patient whose treatment included radiotherapy and nephrectomy. V is TRBV6-5 and J is TRBJ2-6, with D maybe TRBD1 (6 bases). CDR3 sequence reads: CATRQDLSGANVLTF. The CDR3 bases are TGTGCCACTCGACAGGACCTCTCTGGGGCCAACGTCCTGACTTTC.